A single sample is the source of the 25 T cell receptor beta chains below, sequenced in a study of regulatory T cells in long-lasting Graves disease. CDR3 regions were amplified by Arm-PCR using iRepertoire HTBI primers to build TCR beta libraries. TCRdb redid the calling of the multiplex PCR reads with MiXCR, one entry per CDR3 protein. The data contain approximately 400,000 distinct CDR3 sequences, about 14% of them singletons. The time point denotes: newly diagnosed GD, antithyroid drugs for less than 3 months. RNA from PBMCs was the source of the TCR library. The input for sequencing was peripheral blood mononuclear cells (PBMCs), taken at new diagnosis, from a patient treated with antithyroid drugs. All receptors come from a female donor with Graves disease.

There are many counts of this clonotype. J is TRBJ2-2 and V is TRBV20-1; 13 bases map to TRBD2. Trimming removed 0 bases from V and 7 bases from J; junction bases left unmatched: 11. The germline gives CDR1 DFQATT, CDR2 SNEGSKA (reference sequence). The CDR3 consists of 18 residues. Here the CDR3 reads CSARDPTSGRVGHGELFF. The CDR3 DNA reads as TGCAGTGCTAGAGATCCCACTAGCGGGAGGGTGGGGCACGGGGAGCTGTTTTTT.

The CDR3 nucleotides read TGTGCCAGCAGCCAAGGAGAAGGGTTGAACACTGAAGCTTTCTTT. As protein: CASSQGEGLNTEAFF. The chain combines TRBV3-1 with TRBJ1-1; D unresolved. Per the germline V gene, CDR1 is LGHDT and CDR2 is YNNKEL (reference sequence). The CDR3 runs to 15 residues. The ends were cut back, 1 base at V and 0 bases at J, with 9 bases in the middle. The whole variable domain, remainder taken from reference TRBV3-1 and TRBJ1-1, is DTAVSQTPKYLVTQMGNDKSIKCEQNLGHDTMYWYKQDSKKFLKIMFSYNNKELIINETVPNRFSPKSPDKAHLNLHINSLELGDSAVYFCASSQGEGLNTEAFFGQGTRLTVV.

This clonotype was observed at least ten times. CDR3 coding DNA: TGTGCCACCTCGAGGACTTTACGCGAGCAGTACTTC. Its translation: CATSRTLREQYF. J is TRBJ2-7 and V is TRBV6-2 or TRBV6-3; tentatively, D is TRBD2 (5 bases). Germline loops: CDR1 MNHEY, CDR2 SVGEGT. The V and J ends lost 10 bases and 6 bases respectively, with 16 bases between them. CDR3 length: 12 residues.

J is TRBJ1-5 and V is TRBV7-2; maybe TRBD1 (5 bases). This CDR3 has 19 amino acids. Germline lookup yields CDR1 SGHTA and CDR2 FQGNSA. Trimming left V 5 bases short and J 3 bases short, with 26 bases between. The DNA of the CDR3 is TGTGCCAGCAGCCCCAGTGGGACGGCGACTCTCATGTACAATCAGCCCCAGCATTTT. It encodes CASSPSGTATLMYNQPQHF. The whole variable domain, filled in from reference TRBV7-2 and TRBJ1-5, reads GAGVSQSPSNKVTEKGKDVELRCDPISGHTALYWYRQSLGQGLEFLIYFQGNSAPDKSGLPSDRFSAERTGGSVSTLTIQRTQQEDSAVYLCASSPSGTATLMYNQPQHFGDGTRLSIL.

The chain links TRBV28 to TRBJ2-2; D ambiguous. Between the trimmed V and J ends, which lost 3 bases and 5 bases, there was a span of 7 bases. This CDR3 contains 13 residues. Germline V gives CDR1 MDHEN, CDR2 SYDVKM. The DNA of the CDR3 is TGTGCCAGCAGTTTTTCTCGAACCGGGGAGCTGTTTTTT. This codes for CASSFSRTGELFF.

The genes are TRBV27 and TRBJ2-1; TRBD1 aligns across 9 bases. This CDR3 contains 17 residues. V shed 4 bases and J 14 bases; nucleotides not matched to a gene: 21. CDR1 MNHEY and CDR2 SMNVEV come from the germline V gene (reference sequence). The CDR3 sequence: CASSSPGDREDSLGEFF. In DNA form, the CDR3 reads TGTGCCAGCAGTTCCCCCGGGGACAGGGAGGACTCCCTAGGCGAGTTCTTC.

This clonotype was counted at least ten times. The CDR3 protein is CATSDYRAGSSYNEQFF. As DNA, the CDR3 is TGTGCCACCAGTGATTACCGAGCGGGAAGCTCCTACAATGAGCAGTTCTTC. The J gene is TRBJ2-1, the V gene TRBV24-1, with 7 bases lining up with TRBD2. Germline V gives CDR1 KGHDR, CDR2 SFDVKD. V shed 2 bases and J 0 bases; nucleotides not matched to a gene: 6. This CDR3 spans 17 amino acids.

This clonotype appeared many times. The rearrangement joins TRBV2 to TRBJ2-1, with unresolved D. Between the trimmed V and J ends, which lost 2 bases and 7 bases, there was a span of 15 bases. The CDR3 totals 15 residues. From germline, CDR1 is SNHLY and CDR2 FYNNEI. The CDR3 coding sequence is TGTGCCAGCAGTGAATGGGATGGGTCCAGAAATGAGCAGTTCTTC. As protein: CASSEWDGSRNEQFF.

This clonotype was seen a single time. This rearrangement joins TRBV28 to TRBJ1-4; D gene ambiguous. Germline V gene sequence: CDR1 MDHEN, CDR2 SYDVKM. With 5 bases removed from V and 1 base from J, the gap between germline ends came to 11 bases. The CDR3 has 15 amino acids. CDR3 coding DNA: TGTGCCAGCAGTGCCTCGGTGGTAACTAATGAAAAACTGTTTTTT. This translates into CASSASVVTNEKLFF. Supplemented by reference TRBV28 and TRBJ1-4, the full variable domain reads DVKVTQSSRYLVKRTGEKVFLECVQDMDHENMFWYRQDPGLGLRLIYFSYDVKMKEKGDIPEGYSVSREKKERFSLILESASTNQTSMYLCASSASVVTNEKLFFGSGTQLSVL.

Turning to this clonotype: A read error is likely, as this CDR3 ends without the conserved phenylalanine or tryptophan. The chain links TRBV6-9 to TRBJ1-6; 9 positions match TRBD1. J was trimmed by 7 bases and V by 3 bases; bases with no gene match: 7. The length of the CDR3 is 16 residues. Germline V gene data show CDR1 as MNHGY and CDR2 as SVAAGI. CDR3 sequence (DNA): TGTGCCAGCAGTTACTCCCCCACAGGGGGCAATTCACCCCTCCACCTT. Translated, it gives CASSYSPTGGNSPLHL.

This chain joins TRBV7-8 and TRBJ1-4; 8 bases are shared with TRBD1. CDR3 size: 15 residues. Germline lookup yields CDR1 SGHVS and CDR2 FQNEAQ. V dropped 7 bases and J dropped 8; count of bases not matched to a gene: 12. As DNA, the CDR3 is TGTGCCAGCATGTGGGTCCTGACAGGGGTCGAAAAACTGTTTTTT. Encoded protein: CASMWVLTGVEKLFF.

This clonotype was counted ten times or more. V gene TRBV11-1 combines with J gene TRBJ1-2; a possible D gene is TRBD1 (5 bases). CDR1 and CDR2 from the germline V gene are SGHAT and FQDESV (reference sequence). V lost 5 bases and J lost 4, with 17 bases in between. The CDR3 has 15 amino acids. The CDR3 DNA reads TGTGCCAGCAGCCGCCCGGGGCACGGAGGCTATGGCTACACCTTC. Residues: CASSRPGHGGYGYTF.

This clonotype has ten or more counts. CDR3 in DNA: TGCAGTGCTAGGCCCAGCGGGAGGCCTTTCACCGGGGAGCTGTTTTTT. Protein: CSARPSGRPFTGELFF. The chain employs TRBV20-1 and TRBJ2-2; 9 bases are shared with TRBD2. This CDR3 contains 16 residues. After removal of 3 bases from V and 4 bases from J, the junction contained 9 bases not matched to a gene. Germline-derived CDR1 and CDR2 are DFQATT and SNEGSKA (reference sequence).

The chain's CDR3 is CASSSPRRRISGANVLTF. The CDR3 region has the DNA TGTGCCAGCAGCTCCCCGCGAAGGCGGATCTCTGGGGCCAACGTCCTGACTTTC. J is TRBJ2-6 and V is TRBV11-2, with D hard to call. Germline assignment: CDR1 SGHAT and CDR2 FQNNGV. Trimming removed 4 bases at V and 0 bases at J, with 16 bases between. CDR3 length: 18 residues.

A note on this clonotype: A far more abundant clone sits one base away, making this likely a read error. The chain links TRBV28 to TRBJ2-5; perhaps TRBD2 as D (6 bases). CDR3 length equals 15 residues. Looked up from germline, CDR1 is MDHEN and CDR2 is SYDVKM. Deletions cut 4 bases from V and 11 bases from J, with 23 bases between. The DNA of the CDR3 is TGTGCCAGCAGTTCTAGCCGGCGAGGCGGGAATGAGCAGTACTTC. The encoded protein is CASSSSRRGGNEQYF.

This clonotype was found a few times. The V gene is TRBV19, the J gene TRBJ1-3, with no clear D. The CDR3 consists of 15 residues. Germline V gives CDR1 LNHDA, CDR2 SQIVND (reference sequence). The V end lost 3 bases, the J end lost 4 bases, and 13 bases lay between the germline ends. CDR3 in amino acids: CASSISAETGNTIYF. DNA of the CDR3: TGTGCCAGTAGTATCTCCGCCGAGACGGGAAACACCATATATTTT.

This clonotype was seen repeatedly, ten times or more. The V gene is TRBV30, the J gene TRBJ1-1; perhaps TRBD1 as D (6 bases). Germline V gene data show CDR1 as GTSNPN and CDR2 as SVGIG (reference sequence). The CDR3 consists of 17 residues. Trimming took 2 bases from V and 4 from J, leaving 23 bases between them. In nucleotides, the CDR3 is TGTGCCTGGAGTCTACCCCCTTGGACAGCTATCCCCACTGAAGCTTTCTTT. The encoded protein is CAWSLPPWTAIPTEAFF.

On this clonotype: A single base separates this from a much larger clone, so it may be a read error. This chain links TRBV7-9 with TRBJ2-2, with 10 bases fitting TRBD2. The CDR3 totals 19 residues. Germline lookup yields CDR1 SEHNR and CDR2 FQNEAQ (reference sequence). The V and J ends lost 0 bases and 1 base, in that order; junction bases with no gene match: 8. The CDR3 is CASSLALAGATRNTGELFF. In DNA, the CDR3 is TGTGCCAGCAGCTTAGCCCTAGCGGGAGCGACGAGGAACACCGGGGAGCTGTTTTTT.

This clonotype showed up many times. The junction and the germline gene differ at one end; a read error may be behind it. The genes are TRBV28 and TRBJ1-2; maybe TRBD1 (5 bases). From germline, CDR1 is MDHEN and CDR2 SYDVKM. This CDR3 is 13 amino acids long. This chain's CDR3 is CASSFRGNFGYTF. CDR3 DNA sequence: TGTGCCAGCAGTTTCCGGGGGAACTTTGGCTACACCTTC.

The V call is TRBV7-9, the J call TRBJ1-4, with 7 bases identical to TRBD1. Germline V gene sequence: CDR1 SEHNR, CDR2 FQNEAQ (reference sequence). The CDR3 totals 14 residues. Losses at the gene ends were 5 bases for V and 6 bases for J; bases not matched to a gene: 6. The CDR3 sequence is CASSLGGGDEKLFF. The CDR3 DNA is TGTGCCAGCAGCCTAGGGGGCGGTGATGAAAAACTGTTTTTT.

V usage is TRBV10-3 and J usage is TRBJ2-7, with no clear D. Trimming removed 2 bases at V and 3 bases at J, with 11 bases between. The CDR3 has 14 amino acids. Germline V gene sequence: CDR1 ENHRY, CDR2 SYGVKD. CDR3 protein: CAISETAGNYEQYF. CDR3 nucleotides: TGTGCCATCAGTGAGACGGCAGGCAACTACGAGCAGTACTTC.

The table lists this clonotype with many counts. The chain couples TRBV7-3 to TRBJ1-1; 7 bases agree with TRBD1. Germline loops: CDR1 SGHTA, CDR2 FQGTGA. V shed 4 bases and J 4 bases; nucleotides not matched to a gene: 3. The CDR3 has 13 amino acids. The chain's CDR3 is CASSYRGGTEAFF. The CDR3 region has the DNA TGTGCCAGCAGCTACAGGGGCGGCACTGAAGCTTTCTTT.

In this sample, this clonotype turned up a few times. The CDR3 bases are TGTGCCAGTAGTATCCCAGGGGCACGGAGCAATCAGCCCCAGCATTTT. It translates to CASSIPGARSNQPQHF. The J gene is TRBJ1-5, the V gene TRBV19; D may be TRBD1 (6 bases). V was clipped by 3 bases and J by 1 base, with 13 bases between them. CDR3 length equals 16 residues. Germline CDR1 LNHDA, CDR2 SQIVND (reference sequence).

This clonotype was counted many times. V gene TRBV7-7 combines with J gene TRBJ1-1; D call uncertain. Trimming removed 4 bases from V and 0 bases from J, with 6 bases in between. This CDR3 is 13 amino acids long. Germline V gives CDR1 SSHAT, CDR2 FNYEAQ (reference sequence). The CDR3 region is CASSSTMNTEAFF. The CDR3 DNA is TGTGCCAGCAGCTCTACCATGAACACTGAAGCTTTCTTT.

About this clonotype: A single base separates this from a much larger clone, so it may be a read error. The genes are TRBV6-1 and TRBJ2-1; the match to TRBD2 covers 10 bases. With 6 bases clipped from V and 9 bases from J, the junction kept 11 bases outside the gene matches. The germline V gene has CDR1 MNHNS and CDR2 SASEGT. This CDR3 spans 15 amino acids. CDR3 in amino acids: CASRRELAGKGEQFF. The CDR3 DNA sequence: TGTGCCAGCAGGCGCGAACTAGCGGGAAAGGGTGAGCAGTTCTTC.